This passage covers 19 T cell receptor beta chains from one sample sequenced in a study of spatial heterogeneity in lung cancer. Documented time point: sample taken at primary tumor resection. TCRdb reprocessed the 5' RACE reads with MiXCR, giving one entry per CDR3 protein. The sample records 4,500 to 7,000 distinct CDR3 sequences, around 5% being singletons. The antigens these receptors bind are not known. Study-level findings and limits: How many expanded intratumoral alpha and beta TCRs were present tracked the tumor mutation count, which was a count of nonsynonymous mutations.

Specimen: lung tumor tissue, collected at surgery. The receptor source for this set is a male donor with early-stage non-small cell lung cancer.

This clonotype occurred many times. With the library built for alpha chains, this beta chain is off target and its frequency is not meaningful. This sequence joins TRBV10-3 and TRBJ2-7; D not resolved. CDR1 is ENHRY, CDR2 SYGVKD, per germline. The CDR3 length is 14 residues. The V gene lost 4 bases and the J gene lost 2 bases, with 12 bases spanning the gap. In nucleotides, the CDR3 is TGTGCCATCAGTGGGGCCGGAAACCCCTACGAGCAGTACTTC. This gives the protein CAISGAGNPYEQYF.

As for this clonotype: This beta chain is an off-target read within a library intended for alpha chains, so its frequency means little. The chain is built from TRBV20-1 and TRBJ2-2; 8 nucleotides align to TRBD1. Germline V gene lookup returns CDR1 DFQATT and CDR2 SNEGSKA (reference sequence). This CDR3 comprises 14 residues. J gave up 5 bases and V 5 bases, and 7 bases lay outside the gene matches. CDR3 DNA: TGCAGTGCTTCCAGGACAGGGAAGACCGGGGAGCTGTTTTTT. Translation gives CSASRTGKTGELFF.

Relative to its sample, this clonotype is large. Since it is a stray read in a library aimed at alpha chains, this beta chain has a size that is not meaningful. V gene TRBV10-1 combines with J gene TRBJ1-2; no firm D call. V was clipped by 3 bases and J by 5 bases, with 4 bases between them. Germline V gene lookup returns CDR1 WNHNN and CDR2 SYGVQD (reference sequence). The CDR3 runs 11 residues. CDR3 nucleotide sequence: TGCGCCAGCAGTGACTCTTATGGCTACACCTTC. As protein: CASSDSYGYTF.

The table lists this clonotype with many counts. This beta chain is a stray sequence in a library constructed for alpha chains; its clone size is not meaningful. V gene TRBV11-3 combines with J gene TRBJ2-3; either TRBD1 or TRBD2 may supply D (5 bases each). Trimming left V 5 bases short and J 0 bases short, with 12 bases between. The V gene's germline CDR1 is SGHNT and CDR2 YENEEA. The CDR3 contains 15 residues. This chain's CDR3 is CASSPGATSTDTQYF. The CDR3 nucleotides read TGTGCCAGCAGCCCCGGGGCGACTAGCACAGATACGCAGTATTTT.

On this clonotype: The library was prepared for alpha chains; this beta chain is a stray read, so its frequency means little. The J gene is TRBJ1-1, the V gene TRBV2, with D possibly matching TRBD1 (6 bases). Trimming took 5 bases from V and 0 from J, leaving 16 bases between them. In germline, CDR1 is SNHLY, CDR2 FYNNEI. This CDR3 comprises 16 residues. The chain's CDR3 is CASSSPGTYMNTEAFF. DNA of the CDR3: TGTGCCAGCAGTTCACCCGGGACATACATGAACACTGAAGCTTTCTTT.

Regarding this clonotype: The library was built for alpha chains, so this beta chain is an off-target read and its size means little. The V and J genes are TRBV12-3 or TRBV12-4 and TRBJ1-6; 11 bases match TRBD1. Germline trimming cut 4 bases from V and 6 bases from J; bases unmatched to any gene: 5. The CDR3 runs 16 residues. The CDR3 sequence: CASSSPGTGGNSPLHF. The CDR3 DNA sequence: TGTGCCAGCAGTTCCCCCGGGACAGGGGGTAATTCACCCCTCCACTTT.

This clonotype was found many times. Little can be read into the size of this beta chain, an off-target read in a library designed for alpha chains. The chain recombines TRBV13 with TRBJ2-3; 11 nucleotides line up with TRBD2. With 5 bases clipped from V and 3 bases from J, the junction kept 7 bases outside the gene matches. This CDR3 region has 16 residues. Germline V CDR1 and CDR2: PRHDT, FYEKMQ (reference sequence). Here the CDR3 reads CASSVTSGGTTDTQYF. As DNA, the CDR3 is TGTGCCAGCAGCGTAACTAGCGGGGGAACGACAGATACGCAGTATTTT.

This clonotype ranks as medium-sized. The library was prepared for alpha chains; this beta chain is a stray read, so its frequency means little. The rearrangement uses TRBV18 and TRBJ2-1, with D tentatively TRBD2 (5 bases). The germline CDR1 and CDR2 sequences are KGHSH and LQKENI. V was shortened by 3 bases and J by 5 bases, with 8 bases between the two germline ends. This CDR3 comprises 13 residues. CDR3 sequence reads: CASSPSTNNEQFF. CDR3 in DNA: TGTGCCAGCTCACCCTCGACTAACAATGAGCAGTTCTTC.

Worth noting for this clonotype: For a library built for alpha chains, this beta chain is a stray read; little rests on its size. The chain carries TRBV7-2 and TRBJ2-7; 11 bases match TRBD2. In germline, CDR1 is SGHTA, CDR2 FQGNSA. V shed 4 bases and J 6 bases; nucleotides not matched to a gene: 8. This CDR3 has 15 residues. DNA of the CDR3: TGTGCCAGCAGCTCAACTAGCGGGGGCCGGATCGAGCAGTACTTC. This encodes CASSSTSGGRIEQYF.

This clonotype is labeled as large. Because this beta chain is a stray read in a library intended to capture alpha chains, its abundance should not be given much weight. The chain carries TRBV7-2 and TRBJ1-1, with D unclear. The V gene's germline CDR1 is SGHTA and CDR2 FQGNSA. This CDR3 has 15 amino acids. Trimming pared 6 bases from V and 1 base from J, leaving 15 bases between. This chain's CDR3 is CASSVKRARNTEAFF. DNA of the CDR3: TGTGCCAGCAGTGTGAAGAGGGCAAGGAACACTGAAGCTTTCTTT.

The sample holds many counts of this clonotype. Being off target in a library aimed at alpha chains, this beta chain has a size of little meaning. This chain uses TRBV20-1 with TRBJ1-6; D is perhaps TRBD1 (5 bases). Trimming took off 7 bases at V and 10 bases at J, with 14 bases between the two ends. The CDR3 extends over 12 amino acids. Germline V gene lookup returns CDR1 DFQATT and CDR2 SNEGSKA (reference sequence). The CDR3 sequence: CSVPPGLSPLHF. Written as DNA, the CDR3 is TGCAGTGTTCCGCCAGGGCTATCACCCCTCCACTTT.

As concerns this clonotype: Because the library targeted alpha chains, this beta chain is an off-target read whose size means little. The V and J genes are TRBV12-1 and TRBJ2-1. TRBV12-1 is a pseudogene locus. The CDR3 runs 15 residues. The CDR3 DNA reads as TGTGCCAGCAGCGTGGTAGGGTCCTCCTACAATGAGCAGTTCTTC. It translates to CASSVVGSSYNEQFF.

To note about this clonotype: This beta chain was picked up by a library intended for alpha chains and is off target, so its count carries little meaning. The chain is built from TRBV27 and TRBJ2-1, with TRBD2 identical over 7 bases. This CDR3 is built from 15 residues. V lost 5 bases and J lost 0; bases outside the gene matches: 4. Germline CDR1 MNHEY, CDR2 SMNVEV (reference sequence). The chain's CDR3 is CASSPQRGSYNEQFF. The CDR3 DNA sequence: TGTGCCAGCAGTCCGCAGCGGGGCTCCTACAATGAGCAGTTCTTC.

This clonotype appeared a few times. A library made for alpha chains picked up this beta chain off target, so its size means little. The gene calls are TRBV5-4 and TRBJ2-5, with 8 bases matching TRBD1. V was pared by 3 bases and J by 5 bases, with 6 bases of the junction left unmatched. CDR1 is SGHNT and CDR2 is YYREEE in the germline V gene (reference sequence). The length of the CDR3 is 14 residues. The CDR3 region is CASSSQGARETQYF. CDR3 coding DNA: TGTGCCAGCAGCTCCCAGGGGGCGCGGGAGACCCAGTACTTC.

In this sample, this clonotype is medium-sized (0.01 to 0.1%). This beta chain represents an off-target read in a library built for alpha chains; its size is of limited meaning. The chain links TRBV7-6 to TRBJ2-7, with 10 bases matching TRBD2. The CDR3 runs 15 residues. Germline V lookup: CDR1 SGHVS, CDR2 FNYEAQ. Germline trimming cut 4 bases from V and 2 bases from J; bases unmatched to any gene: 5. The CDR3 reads CASSSLAGTAYEQYF. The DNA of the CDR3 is TGTGCCAGCAGCTCACTAGCGGGAACTGCCTACGAGCAGTACTTC.

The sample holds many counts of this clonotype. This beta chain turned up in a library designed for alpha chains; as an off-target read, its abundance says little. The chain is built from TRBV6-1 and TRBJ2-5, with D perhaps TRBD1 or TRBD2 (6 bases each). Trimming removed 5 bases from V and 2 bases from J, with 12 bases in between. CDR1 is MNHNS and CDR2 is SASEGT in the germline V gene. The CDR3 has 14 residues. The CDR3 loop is CASSWGARQETQYF. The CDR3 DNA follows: TGTGCCAGCAGTTGGGGGGCCCGGCAAGAGACCCAGTACTTC.

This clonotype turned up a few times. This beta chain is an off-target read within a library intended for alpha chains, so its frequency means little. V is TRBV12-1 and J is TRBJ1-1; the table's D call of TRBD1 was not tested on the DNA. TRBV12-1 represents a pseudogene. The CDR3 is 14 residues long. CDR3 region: CASSPDIGNTEAFF. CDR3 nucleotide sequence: TGTGCCAGCAGCCCGGACATCGGAAACACTGAAGCTTTCTTT.

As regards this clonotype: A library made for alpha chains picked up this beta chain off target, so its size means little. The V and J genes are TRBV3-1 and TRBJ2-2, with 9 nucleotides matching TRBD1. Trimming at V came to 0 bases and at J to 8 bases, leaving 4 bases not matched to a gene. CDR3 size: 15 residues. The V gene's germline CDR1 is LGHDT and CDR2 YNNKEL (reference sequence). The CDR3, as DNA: TGTGCCAGCAGCCAAGATGGGACAGGGAGAGGGGAGCTGTTTTTT. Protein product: CASSQDGTGRGELFF.

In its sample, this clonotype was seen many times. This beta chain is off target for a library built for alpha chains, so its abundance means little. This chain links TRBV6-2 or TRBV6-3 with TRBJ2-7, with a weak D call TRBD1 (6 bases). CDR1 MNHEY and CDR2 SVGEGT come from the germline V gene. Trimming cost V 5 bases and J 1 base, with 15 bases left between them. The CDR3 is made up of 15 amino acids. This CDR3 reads CASSKPGQASYEQYF. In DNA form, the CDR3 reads TGTGCCAGCAGTAAACCGGGACAAGCTTCCTACGAGCAGTACTTC.